Below are 8 T cell receptor beta chains sequenced from a single sample in a study of human T cells and chemical hapten exposure (dated by TCRdb to about 2021). In light of the paper, this sample's time point label describes: healthy volunteer bleed at 2 weeks. Unfractionated whole blood was collected in Tempus Blood RNA tubes, and total RNA was extracted from that blood. The library was generated by RACE. The sequencer was a NextSeq 500. In TCRdb, the public reads were trimmed at Q25 with fastp and aligned with MiXCR, with productive beta chains retained. Rows with a matching CDR3 protein are joined into one entry that keeps the most common DNA and genes. For this sample there are just over 90,000 distinct CDR3 sequences; roughly 8.5% appear just once. The ten largest clonotypes hold about 3.1% of the sample. Source material: whole blood. The receptor source for this set is a female donor in good health. Some clones in this sample may be carry-over from other donors' samples.

This clonotype was seen many times. This chain uses TRBV12-3 or TRBV12-4 with TRBJ2-5; 8 nucleotides line up with TRBD1. The CDR3 is 14 residues long. After removal of 5 bases from V and 5 bases from J, the junction contained 7 bases not matched to a gene. CDR3 sequence reads: CASSQQGERETQYF. The CDR3 DNA is TGTGCCAGCAGTCAACAGGGGGAGAGGGAGACCCAGTACTTC.

The table lists this clonotype with a few counts. This rearrangement joins TRBV24-1 to TRBJ2-1; 9 bases are a match to TRBD1. CDR1 is KGHDR and CDR2 is SFDVKD in the germline V gene. Trimming removed 5 bases from V and 5 bases from J; junction bases left unmatched: 9. This CDR3 region has 16 residues. DNA of the CDR3: TGTGCCACCAGTGCCGCCGGGACAGGGACACACAATGAGCAGTTCTTC. Translated: CATSAAGTGTHNEQFF.

On this clonotype: This may arise from a read error, as a much more abundant clone is one base away. The genes are TRBV7-8 and TRBJ2-3, with D unresolved. This CDR3 region has 18 residues. V was clipped by 1 base and J by 0 bases, with 17 bases between them. CDR1 and CDR2 from the germline V gene are SGHVS and FQNEAQ. The CDR3 nucleotides are TGTGCCAGCAGCTTAGTGTCGACAACCCTATCTAGCACAGATACGCAGTATTTT. This gives the protein CASSLVSTTLSSTDTQYF. The variable domain in full, completed from reference TRBV7-8 and TRBJ2-3, reads GAGVSQSPRYKVAKRGQDVALRCDPISGHVSLFWYQQALGQGPEFLTYFQNEAQLDKSGLPSDRFFAERPEGSVSTLKIQRTQQEDSAVYLCASSLVSTTLSSTDTQYFGPGTRLTVL.

This clonotype was found a few times. J is TRBJ2-5 and V is TRBV27, with D possibly being TRBD1 (6 bases). The CDR3 runs 14 residues. V lost 4 bases and J lost 7, with 16 bases in between. From germline, CDR1 is MNHEY and CDR2 SMNVEV (reference sequence). The CDR3 loop is CASSSTREGGTQYF. The CDR3 DNA reads as TGTGCCAGCAGTTCTACTAGGGAAGGGGGGACCCAGTACTTC.

This clonotype was detected a few times. The chain carries TRBV20-1 and TRBJ1-5; TRBD1 matches at 8 bases. Germline V gives CDR1 DFQATT, CDR2 SNEGSKA (reference sequence). Losses at the gene ends were 2 bases for V and 5 bases for J; bases not matched to a gene: 5. This CDR3 region has 14 residues. CDR3 nucleotides: TGCAGTGCTAGAAAGGACAGGGATGATCAGCCCCAGCATTTT. This codes for CSARKDRDDQPQHF.

V gene TRBV4-2 combines with J gene TRBJ2-3; TRBD2 matches at 11 bases. V dropped 0 bases and J dropped 8; count of bases not matched to a gene: 7. The CDR3 runs 16 residues. The germline gives CDR1 LGHNA, CDR2 YNFKEQ. CDR3 coding DNA: TGTGCCAGCAGCCAAGAGGTAGCGGGAGGGTTCATTACGCAGTATTTT. Translated: CASSQEVAGGFITQYF.

Only a few counts were recorded for this clonotype. The chain combines TRBV12-3 or TRBV12-4 with TRBJ1-5, with a tentative D call TRBD1 (5 bases). The V gene lost 4 bases and the J gene lost 4 bases, with 14 bases spanning the gap. CDR3 length: 15 residues. CDR3 in amino acids: CASSSPGGGNQPQHF. CDR3 nucleotide sequence: TGTGCCAGCAGTTCCCCGGGGGGGGGAAATCAGCCCCAGCATTTT.

The CDR3 coding sequence is TGTGCCAGCAGAGAACAGGGGGCGATTGGCTACACCTTC. This sequence encodes CASREQGAIGYTF. The chain combines TRBV6-5 with TRBJ1-2, with 9 positions matching TRBD1. CDR1 MNHEY and CDR2 SVGAGI come from the germline V gene. There are 13 residues in the CDR3. Trimming cost V 6 bases and J 7 bases; bases outside gene matches: 6.